This T cell receptor (beta chain) derives from a study of blood T cell repertoires in COVID-19. About the study: From the United States, Italy and Spain came samples of acute and convalescent COVID-19.

TCRdb's table, derived via immunoSEQ multiplex PCR, lists solely in-frame clones and lacks some. The sample contains approximately 300,000 clones, roughly 83% of which appear only once. CDR1 is LGHDT and CDR2 is YNNKEL in the germline V gene (reference sequence). V was shortened by 1 base and J by 0 bases, with 7 bases between the two germline ends. The CDR3 covers 15 residues. This receptor was taken from a woman between 50 and 59 years old with acute or convalescent COVID-19. Sequencing used peripheral blood. The chain links TRBV3-1 (or the pseudogene TRBV3-2) to TRBJ1-5; D ambiguous. The CDR3 loop is CASSQGGFSNQPQHF. CDR3 DNA sequence: TGTGCCAGCAGCCAAGGAGGGTTTAGCAATCAGCCCCAGCATTTT.